This T cell receptor beta chain originates from a study of blood T cell repertoires in COVID-19. Turning to the study itself: Acute and convalescent COVID-19 specimens originated in the United States, Italy and Spain. From T cells, B-cell-depleted T cells, or PBMCs came the material, which was cDNA or gDNA.

As originally analysed: Amplifying reference gene primers gave estimates of nucleated cell counts. Only in-frame clones appear in the TCRdb table, and some are missing; sequencing was by immunoSEQ multiplex PCR. That table gives V, J and clone size, and the DNA gave D and trimming. The profile shows 200,000 to 300,000 clones, over 80% of them singletons. The germline V gene encodes CDR1 SGHNT and CDR2 YYREEE (reference sequence). V was clipped by 0 bases and J by 2 bases, with 8 bases between them. The CDR3 sequence is 14 residues long. The receptor was derived from a human donor in a cohort sampled during active COVID-19. Input material: peripheral blood. V and J are TRBV5-4 and TRBJ1-2, with D tentatively TRBD1 (5 bases). This chain's CDR3 is CASSLAGINYGYTF. The CDR3 DNA sequence: TGTGCCAGCAGCTTGGCAGGGATCAACTATGGCTACACCTTC.